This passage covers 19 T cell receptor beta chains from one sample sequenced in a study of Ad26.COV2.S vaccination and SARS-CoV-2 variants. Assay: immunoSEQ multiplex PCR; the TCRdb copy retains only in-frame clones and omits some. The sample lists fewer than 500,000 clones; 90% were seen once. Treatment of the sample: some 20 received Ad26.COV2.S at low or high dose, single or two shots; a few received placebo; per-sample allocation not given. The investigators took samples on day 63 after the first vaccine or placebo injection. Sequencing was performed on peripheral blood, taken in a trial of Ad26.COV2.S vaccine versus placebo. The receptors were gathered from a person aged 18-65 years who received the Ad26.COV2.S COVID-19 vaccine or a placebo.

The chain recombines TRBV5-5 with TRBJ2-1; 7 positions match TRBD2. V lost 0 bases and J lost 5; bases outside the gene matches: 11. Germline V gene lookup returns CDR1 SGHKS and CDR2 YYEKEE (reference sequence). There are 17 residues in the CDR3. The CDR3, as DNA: TGTGCCAGCAGCTTGGGGCCTTTGGGGGGGAACAACAATGAGCAGTTCTTC. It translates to CASSLGPLGGNNNEQFF.

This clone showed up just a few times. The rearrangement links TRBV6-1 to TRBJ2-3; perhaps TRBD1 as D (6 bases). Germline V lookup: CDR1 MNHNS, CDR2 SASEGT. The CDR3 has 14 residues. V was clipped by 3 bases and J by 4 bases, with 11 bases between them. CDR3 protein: CASSELRTADTQYF. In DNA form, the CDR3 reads TGTGCCAGCAGTGAGCTACGGACAGCAGATACGCAGTATTTT.

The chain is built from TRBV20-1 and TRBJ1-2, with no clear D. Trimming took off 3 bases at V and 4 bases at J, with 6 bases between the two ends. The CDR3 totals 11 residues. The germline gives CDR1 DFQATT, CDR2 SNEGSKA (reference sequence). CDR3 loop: CSASLGYGYTF. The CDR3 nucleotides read TGCAGTGCTAGTCTCGGCTATGGCTACACCTTC.

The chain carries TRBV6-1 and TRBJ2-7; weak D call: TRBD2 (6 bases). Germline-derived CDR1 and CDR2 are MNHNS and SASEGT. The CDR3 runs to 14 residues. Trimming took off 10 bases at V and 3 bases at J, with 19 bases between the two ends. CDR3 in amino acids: CATMVGGGGYEQYF. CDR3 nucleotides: TGTGCCACCATGGTGGGGGGAGGAGGCTACGAGCAGTACTTC.

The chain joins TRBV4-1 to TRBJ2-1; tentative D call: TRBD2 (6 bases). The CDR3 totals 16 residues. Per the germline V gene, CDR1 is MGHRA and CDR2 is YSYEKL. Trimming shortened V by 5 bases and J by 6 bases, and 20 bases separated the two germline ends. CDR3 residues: CASSSTVAEGFNEQFF. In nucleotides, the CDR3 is TGCGCCAGCAGCTCTACCGTAGCGGAGGGGTTCAATGAGCAGTTCTTC.

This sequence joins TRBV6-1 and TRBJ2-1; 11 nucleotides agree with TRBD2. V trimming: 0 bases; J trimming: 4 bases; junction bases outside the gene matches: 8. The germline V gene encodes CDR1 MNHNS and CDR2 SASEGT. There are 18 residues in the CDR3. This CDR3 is CASSEALRGTSGYNEQFF. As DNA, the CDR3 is TGTGCCAGCAGTGAAGCGCTAAGAGGGACTAGCGGTTACAATGAGCAGTTCTTC.

CDR3 coding DNA: TGTGCCACCAGCAGAGTACTAGCGGGAGGATTCAATGAGCAGTTCTTC. It yields the protein CATSRVLAGGFNEQFF. This chain uses TRBV15 with TRBJ2-1, with TRBD2 matching over 12 bases. CDR3 size: 16 residues. CDR1 LNHNV and CDR2 YYDKDF come from the germline V gene (reference sequence). J lost 6 bases, V lost 1 base, and 4 bases had no gene match.

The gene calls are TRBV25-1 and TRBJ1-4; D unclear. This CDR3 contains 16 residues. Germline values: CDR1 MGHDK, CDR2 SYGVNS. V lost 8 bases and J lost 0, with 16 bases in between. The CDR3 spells CASAGRRFATNEKLFF. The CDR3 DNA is TGTGCCAGCGCTGGACGGCGGTTTGCAACTAATGAAAAACTGTTTTTT. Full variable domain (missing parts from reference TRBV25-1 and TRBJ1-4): EADIYQTPRYLVIGTGKKITLECSQTMGHDKMYWYQQDPGMELHLIHYSYGVNSTEKGDLSSESTVSRIRTEHFPLTLESARPSHTSQYLCASAGRRFATNEKLFFGSGTQLSVL.

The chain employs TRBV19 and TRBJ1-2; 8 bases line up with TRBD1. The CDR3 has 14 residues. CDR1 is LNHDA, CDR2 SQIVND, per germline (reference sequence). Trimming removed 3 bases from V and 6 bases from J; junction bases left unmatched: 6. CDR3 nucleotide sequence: TGTGCCAGTAGTATTTCGGGACAGGTAAATGGCTACACCTTC. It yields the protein CASSISGQVNGYTF.

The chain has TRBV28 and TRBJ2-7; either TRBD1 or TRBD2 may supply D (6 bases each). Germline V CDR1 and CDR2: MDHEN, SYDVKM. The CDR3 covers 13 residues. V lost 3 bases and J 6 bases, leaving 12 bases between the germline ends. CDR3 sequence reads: CASSFAGGGEQYF. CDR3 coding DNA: TGTGCCAGCAGTTTTGCCGGGGGCGGCGAGCAGTACTTC.

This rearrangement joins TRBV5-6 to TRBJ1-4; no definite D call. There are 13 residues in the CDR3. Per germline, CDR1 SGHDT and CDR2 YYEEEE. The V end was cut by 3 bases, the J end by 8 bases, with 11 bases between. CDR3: CASSYTATEKLFF. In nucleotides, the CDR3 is TGTGCCAGCAGCTACACAGCGACGGAAAAACTGTTTTTT. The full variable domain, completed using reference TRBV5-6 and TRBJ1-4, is DAGVTQSPTHLIKTRGQQVTLRCSPKSGHDTVSWYQQALGQGPQFIFQYYEEEERQRGNFPDRFSGHQFPNYSSELNVNALLLGDSALYLCASSYTATEKLFFGSGTQLSVL.

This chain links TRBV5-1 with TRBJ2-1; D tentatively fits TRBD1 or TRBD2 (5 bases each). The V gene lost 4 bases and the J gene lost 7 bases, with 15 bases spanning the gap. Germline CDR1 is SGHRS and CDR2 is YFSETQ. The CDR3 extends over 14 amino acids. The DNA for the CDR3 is TGCGCCAGCAGCCCCCGGGACCCACCGAATGAGCAGTTCTTC. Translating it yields CASSPRDPPNEQFF. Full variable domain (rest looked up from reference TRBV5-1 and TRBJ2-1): KAGVTQTPRYLIKTRGQQVTLSCSPISGHRSVSWYQQTPGQGLQFLFEYFSETQRNKGNFPGRFSGRQFSNSRSEMNVSTLELGDSALYLCASSPRDPPNEQFFGPGTRLTVL.

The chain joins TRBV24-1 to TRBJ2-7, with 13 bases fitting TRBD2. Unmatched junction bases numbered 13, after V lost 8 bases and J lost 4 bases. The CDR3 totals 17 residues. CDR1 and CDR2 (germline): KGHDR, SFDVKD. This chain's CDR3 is CATTGLAGEFPCYEQYF. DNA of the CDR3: TGTGCCACCACCGGACTAGCGGGAGAGTTTCCCTGTTACGAGCAGTACTTC.

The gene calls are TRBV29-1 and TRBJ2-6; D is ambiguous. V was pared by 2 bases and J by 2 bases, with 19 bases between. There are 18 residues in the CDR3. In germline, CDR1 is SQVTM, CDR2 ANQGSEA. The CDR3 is CSVEIRASGYAGANVLTF. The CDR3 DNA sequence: TGCAGCGTTGAAATTAGGGCCTCCGGGTATGCTGGGGCCAACGTCCTGACTTTC. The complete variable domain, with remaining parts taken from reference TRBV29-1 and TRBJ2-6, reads SAVISQKPSRDICQRGTSLTIQCQVDSQVTMMFWYRQQPGQSLTLIATANQGSEATYESGFVIDKFPISRPNLTFSTLTVSNMSPEDSSIYLCSVEIRASGYAGANVLTFGAGSRLTVL.

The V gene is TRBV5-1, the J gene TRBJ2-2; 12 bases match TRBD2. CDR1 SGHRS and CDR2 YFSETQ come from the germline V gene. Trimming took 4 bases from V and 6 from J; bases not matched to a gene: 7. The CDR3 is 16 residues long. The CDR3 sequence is CASSRSSGRAPGELFF. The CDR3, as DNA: TGCGCCAGCAGCAGGTCTAGCGGGAGGGCCCCCGGGGAGCTGTTTTTT.

This chain's CDR3 is CASSSADRGIYEQYF. CDR3 sequence (DNA): TGTGCCAGCAGTAGCGCGGACAGGGGAATCTACGAGCAGTACTTC. The chain has TRBV21-1 and TRBJ2-7; TRBD1, the table's D call, was not compared with the DNA. TRBV21-1 is classified as a pseudogene. CDR3 length: 15 residues.

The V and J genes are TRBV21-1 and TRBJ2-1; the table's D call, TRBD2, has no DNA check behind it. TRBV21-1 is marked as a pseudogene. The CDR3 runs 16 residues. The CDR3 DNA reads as TGTGCCAGCAGCAAAGTTTCTAGCGGGCGATACAATGAGCAGTTCTTC. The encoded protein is CASSKVSSGRYNEQFF.

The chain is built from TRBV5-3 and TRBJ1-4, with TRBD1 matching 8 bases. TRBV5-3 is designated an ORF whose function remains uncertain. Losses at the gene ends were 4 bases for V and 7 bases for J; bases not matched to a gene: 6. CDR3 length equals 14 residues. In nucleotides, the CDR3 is TGTGCCAGAAGCCCGGACAGGGACGTTGAAAAACTGTTTTTT. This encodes CARSPDRDVEKLFF.

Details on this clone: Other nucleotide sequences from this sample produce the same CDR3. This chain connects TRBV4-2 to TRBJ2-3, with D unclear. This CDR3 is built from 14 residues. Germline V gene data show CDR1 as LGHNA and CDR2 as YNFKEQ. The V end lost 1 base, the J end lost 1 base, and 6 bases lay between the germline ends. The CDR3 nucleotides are TGTGCCAGCAGCCAAGCCCGGGGCACAGATACGCAGTATTTT. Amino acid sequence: CASSQARGTDTQYF.